This TCR beta chain was identified during a study of cytomegalovirus exposure and HLA in healthy donors. For the study at large: Genotyping of more than 300 donors showed that about 79% belonged to the Caucasian-associated ancestry cluster.

This CDR3 comprises 16 residues. The V end lost 3 bases, the J end lost 3 bases, and 18 bases lay between the germline ends. From germline, CDR1 is SGDLS and CDR2 YYNGEE. PCR involved 60 Vbeta and 13 Jbeta primers. The repertoire was sequenced with immunoSEQ multiplex PCR; TCRdb's copy has only in-frame clones and lacks some. The data contain 150,000 to 200,000 clones, over 75% of them singletons. Input material: PBMCs. This sequence originates from a man between 40 and 49 years old in good health and CMV-seropositive. The genes are TRBV9 and TRBJ1-2; a weak D match, TRBD1 (5 bases). In nucleotides, the CDR3 is TGTGCCAGCAGCGCCCGATGGGGCGGCGGCTACTATGGCTACACCTTC. This sequence encodes CASSARWGGGYYGYTF.